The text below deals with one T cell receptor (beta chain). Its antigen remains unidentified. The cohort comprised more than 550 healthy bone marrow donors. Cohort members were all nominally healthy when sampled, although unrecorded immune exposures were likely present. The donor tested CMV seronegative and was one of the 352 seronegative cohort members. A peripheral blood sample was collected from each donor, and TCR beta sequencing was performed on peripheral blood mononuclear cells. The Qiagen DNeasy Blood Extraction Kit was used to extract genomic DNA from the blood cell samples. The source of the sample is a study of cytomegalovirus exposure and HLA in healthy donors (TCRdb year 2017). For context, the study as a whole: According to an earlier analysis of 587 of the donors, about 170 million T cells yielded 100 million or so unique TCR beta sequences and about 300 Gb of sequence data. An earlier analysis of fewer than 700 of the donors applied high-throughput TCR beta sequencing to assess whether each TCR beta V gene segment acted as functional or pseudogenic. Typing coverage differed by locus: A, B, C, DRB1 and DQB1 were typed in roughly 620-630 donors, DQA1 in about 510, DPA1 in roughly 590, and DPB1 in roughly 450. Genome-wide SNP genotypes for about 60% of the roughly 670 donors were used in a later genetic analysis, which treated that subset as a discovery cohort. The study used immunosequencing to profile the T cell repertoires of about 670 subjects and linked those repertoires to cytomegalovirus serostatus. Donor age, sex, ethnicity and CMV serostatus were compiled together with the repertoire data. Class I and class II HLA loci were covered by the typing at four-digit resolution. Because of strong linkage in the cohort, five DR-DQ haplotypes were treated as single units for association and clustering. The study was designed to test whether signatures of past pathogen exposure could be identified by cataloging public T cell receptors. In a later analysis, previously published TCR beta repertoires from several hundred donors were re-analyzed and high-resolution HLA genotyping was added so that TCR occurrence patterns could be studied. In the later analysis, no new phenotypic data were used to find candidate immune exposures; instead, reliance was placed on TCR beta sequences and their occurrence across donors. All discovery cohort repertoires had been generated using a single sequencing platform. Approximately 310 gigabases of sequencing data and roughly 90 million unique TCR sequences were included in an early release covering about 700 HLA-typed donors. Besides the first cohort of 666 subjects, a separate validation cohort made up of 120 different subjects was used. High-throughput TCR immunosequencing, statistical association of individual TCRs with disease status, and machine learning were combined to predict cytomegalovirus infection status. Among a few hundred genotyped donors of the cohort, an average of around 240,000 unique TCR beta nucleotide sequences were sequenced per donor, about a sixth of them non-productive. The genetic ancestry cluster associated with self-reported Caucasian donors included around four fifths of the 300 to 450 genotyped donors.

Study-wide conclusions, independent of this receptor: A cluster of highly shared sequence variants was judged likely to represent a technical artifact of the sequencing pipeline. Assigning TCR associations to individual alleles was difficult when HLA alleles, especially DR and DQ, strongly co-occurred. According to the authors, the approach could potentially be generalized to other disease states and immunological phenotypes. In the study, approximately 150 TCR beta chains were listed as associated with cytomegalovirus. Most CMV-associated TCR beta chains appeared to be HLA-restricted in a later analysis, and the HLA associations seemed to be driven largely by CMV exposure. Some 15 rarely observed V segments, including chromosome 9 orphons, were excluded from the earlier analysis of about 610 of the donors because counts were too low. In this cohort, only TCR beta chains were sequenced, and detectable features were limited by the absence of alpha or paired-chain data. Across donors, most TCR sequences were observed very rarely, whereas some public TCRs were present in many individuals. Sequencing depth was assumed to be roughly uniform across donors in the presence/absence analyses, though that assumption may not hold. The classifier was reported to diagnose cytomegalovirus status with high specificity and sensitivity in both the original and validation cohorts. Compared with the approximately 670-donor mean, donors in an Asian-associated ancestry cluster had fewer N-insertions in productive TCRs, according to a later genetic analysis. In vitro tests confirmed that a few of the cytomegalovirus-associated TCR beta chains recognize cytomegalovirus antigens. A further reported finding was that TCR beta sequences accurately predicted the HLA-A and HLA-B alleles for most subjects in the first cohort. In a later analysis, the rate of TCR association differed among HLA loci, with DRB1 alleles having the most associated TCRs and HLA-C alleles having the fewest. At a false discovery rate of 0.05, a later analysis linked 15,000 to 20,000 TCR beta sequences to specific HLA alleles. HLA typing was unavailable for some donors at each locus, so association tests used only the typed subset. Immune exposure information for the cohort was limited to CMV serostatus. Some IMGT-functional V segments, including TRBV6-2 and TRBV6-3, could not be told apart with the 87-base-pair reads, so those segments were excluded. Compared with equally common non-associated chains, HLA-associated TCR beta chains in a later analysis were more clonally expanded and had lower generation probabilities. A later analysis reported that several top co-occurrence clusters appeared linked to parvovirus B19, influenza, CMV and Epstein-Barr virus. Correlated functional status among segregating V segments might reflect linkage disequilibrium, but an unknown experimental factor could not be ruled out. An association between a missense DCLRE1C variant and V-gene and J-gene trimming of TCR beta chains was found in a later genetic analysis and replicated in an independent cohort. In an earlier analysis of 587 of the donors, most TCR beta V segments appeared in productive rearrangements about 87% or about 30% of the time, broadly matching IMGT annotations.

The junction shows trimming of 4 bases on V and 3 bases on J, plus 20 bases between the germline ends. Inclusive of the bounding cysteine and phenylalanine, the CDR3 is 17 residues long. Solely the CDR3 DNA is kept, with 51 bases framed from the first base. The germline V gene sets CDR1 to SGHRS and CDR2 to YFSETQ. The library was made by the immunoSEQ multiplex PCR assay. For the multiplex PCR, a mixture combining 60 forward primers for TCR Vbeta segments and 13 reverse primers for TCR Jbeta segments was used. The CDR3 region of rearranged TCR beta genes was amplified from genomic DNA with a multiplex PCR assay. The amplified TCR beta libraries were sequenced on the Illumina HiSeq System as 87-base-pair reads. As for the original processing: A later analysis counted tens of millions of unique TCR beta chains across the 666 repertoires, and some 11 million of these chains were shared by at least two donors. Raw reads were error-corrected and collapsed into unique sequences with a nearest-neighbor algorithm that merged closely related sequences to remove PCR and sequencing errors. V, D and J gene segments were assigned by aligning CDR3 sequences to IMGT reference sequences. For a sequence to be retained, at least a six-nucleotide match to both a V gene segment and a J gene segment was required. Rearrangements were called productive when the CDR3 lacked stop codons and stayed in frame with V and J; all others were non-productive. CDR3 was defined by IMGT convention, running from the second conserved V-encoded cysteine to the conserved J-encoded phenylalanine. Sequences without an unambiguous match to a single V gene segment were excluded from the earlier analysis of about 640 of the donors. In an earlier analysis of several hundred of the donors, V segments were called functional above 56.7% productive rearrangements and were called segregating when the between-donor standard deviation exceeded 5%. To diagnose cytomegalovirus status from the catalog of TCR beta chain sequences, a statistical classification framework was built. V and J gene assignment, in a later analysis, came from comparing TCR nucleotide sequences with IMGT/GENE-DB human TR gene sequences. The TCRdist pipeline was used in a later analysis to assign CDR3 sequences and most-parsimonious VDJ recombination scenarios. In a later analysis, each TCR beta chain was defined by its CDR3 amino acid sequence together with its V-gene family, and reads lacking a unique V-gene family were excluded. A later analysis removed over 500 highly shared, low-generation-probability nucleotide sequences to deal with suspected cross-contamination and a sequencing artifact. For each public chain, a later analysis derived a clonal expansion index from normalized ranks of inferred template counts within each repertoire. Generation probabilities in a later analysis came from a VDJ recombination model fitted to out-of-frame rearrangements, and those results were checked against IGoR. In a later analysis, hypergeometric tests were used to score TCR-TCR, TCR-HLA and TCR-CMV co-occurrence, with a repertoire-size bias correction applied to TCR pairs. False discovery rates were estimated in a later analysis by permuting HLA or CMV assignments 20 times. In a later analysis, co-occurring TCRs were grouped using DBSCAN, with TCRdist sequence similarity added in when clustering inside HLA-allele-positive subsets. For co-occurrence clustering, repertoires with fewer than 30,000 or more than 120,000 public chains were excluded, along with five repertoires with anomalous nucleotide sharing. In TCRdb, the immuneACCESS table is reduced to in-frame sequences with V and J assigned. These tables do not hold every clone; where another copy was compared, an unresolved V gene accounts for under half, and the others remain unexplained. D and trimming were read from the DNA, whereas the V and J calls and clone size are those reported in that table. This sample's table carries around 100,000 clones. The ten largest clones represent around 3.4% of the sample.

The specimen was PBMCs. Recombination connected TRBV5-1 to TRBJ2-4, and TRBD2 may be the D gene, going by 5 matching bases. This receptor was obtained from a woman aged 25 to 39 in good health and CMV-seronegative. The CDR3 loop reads CASSLGSASNFKNIQYF. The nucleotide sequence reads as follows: TGCGCCAGCAGCCTAGGAAGCGCTAGCAACTTCAAAAACATTCAGTACTTC.